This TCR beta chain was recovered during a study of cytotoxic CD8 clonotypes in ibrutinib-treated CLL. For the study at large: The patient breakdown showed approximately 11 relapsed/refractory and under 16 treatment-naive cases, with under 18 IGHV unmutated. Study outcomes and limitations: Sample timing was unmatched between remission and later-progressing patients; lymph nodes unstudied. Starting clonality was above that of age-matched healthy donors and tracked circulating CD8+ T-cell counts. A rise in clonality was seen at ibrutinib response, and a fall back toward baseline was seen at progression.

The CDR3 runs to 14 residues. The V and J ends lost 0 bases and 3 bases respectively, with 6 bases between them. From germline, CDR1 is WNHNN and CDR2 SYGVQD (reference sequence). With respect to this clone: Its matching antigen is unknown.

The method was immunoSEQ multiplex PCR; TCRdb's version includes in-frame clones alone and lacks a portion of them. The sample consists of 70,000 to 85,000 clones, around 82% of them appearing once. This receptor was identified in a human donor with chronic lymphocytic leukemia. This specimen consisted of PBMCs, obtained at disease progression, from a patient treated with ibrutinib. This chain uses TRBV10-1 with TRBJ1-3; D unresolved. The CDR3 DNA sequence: TGCGCCAGCAGTGAGTCGGGGTATGGAAACACCATATATTTT. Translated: CASSESGYGNTIYF.